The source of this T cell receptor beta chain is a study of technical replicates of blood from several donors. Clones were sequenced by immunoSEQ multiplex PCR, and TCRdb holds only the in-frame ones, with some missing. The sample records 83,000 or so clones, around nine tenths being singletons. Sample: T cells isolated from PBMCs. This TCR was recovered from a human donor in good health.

The CDR3 sequence is CASTGTDQPQHF. CDR3 nucleotide sequence: TGTGCCAGCACCGGGACAGATCAGCCCCAGCATTTT. The chain carries TRBV7-9 and TRBJ1-5, with 7 nucleotides matching TRBD1. Germline values: CDR1 SEHNR, CDR2 FQNEAQ (reference sequence). Germline trimming cut 7 bases from V and 5 bases from J; bases unmatched to any gene: 2. The CDR3 loop spans 12 amino acids.